These T cell receptor beta chains were read from a single sample in a study of cytomegalovirus exposure and HLA in healthy donors. Method: immunoSEQ multiplex PCR; TCRdb's copy keeps in-frame clones and lacks some. This sample carries more than 95,000 clones, with about 2.2% going to the ten biggest clones. Sample: PBMCs. Receptor source: a man aged 40-55 years in good health and CMV-seronegative. CDR3s include the opening cysteine and the closing phenylalanine or tryptophan. Each record gives: D gene, J gene, V gene, CDR3 length, CDR3 DNA, CDR3 protein. The D gene is left open where the match is weak.

D: TRBD2
J: TRBJ2-3
V: TRBV7-6
length: 14
DNA: TGTGCCAGCAGCGAAAGCGGGGGCACAGATACGCAGTATTTT
CDR3: CASSESGGTDTQYF

D: .
J: TRBJ1-3
V: TRBV9
length: 14
DNA: TGTGCCAGCACCTCTCGGGGGATCGGAAACACCATATATTTT
CDR3: CASTSRGIGNTIYF

D: .
J: TRBJ1-4
V: TRBV2
length: 14
DNA: TGTGCCAGCAGTTGGACTGCAACTAATGAAAAACTGTTTTTT
CDR3: CASSWTATNEKLFF

D: TRBD1
J: TRBJ1-2
V: TRBV10-3
length: 12
DNA: TGTGCCATCAGTGGGGACAGGTATCGCTACACCTTC
CDR3: CAISGDRYRYTF

D: TRBD1
J: TRBJ1-2
V: TRBV5-4
length: 16
DNA: TGTGCCAGCAGCTTGAGGTCAGGGGGATTTGACTATGGCTACACCTTC
CDR3: CASSLRSGGFDYGYTF

D: .
J: TRBJ2-3
V: TRBV6-5
length: 11
DNA: TGTGCCAGCAGTAACTCCGGTACGCAGTATTTT
CDR3: CASSNSGTQYF

D: TRBD1
J: TRBJ2-7
V: TRBV28
length: 13
DNA: TGTGCCAGCAATCCGGACAGGGAAGACGAGCAGTACTTC
CDR3: CASNPDREDEQYF

D: TRBD1
J: TRBJ2-7
V: TRBV28
length: 18
DNA: TGTGCCAGCAGTTTGACCCTTACCGGGACAGGCGGCTCCTACGAGCAGTACTTC
CDR3: CASSLTLTGTGGSYEQYF

D: .
J: TRBJ1-4
V: TRBV4-3
length: 15
DNA: TGCGCCAGCAGCCAAGAGGGGCAGGGAAATGAAAAACTGTTTTTT
CDR3: CASSQEGQGNEKLFF

D: .
J: TRBJ1-1
V: TRBV9
length: 13
DNA: TGTGCCAGCAGCGCGAATCCGGGCACTGAAGCTTTCTTT
CDR3: CASSANPGTEAFF

D: .
J: TRBJ2-2
V: TRBV5-6
length: 16
DNA: TGTGCCAGCAGCTTGGTCGGGGGGCGCGGGGCCGGGGAGCTGTTTTTT
CDR3: CASSLVGGRGAGELFF

D: .
J: TRBJ2-7
V: TRBV30
length: 11
DNA: TGTGCCCGGAGGGGCGCCTACGAGCAGTACTTC
CDR3: CARRGAYEQYF

D: TRBD1
J: TRBJ1-1
V: TRBV6-1
length: 15
DNA: TGTGCCAGCAGTTTTTGGGGACAGGGATACACTGAAGCTTTCTTT
CDR3: CASSFWGQGYTEAFF

D: .
J: TRBJ1-1
V: TRBV18
length: 14
DNA: TGTGCCAGCTCAGGTATTAACGGGGACACTGAAGCTTTCTTT
CDR3: CASSGINGDTEAFF

D: TRBD1
J: TRBJ2-7
V: TRBV28
length: 15
DNA: TGTGCCAGCAGGCTCCCGGGACAGGGGACCTACGAGCAGTACTTC
CDR3: CASRLPGQGTYEQYF

D: TRBD2
J: TRBJ2-5
V: TRBV4-1
length: 19
DNA: TGCGCCAGCAGCCATTCCCGACTGACTAGCGGGAGGGCCGGGGAGACCCAGTACTTC
CDR3: CASSHSRLTSGRAGETQYF

D: .
J: TRBJ2-5
V: TRBV5-1
length: 13
DNA: TGCGCCAGCAGCTTGCCCAGCGGAGAGACCCAGTACTTC
CDR3: CASSLPSGETQYF

D: .
J: TRBJ1-2
V: TRBV27
length: 13
DNA: TGTGCCAGCAGTTTAGAGGGCCGTGGTGGCTACACCTTC
CDR3: CASSLEGRGGYTF

D: .
J: TRBJ2-6
V: TRBV28
length: 17
DNA: TGTGCCAGCAGGGCTGCAGGGGATGAGGCTGGGGCCAACGTCCTGACTTTC
CDR3: CASRAAGDEAGANVLTF

D: .
J: TRBJ2-7
V: TRBV5-1
length: 14
DNA: TGCGCCAGCAGCCAGGGCCTAGGGATATACGAGCAGTACTTC
CDR3: CASSQGLGIYEQYF

D: TRBD2
J: TRBJ2-7
V: TRBV5-1
length: 14
DNA: TGCGCCAGTAAACCGGGACTAGCGTTCCACGAGCAGTACTTC
CDR3: CASKPGLAFHEQYF

D: TRBD1
J: TRBJ2-7
V: TRBV5-1
length: 15
DNA: TGCGCCAGCAGCACCGGGACAGGGGGTTCCTACGAGCAGTACTTC
CDR3: CASSTGTGGSYEQYF

D: TRBD2
J: TRBJ2-7
V: TRBV9
length: 15
DNA: TGTGCCAGCAGCGCCTCCGAGCGGGAGTCCTACGAGCAGTACTTC
CDR3: CASSASERESYEQYF